This TCR beta chain stems from a study of beta chain features in type 1 diabetes (dated by TCRdb to the late 2010s). With respect to the entire study: No differences in mean age, gender distribution, total cell number or subset yield were found between patients and healthy donors. Across all samples, approximately 98,000,000 sorted cells were examined, and cell number per subset correlated strongly with RNA yield. In the study, recently diagnosed type 1 diabetes patients and matched healthy donors were compared on the TCRB repertoires of their sorted circulating CD4+ T cell subsets. Regulatory and stem cell-like memory subsets were obtained from only 8 patients and roughly eight healthy donors, while naive and central memory subsets were obtained from all 28 donors. Findings and caveats that apply to the study as a whole: Because cDNA was sequenced instead of genomic DNA, highly expressing activated cells could be over-represented, though the groups showed no difference in activation or CD3 levels. HLA sub-analyses involved small numbers of individuals, so any influence of HLA type on TCRB rearrangement remained unresolved. Naive, central memory and regulatory TCRB repertoires appeared to be more similar among patients than among healthy donors. At VDJ recombination sites, type 1 diabetes patients had fewer insertions and more deleted nucleotides, which implies abnormalities in thymic rearrangement. PCR may preferentially amplify shorter templates, but because patient and control samples were amplified and corrected together, any resulting skew would affect both groups equally. In all four CD4+ subsets, TCRB CDR3 length was moderately but significantly shorter in type 1 diabetes patients.

Concerning this clone: No cognate antigen has been identified for it. Base qualities are not at hand, and no much larger clone is one base apart.

A single peripheral blood draw of roughly 0.11 L on average was collected from each donor into heparinised tubes. Using a panel that included CD45RO, CCR7, CD25, CD127, CD95 and CD27, naive, central memory, regulatory and stem cell-like memory CD4+ T cells were sorted on a BD FACSAria II. All sorted populations exceeded 95% purity. PBMCs were separated immediately by Lymphoprep density gradient centrifugation and were stained directly, without being cultured. So that batch effects would be minimized, each experiment stained and sorted samples in pairs, pairing one healthy donor with one patient. Via the germline V gene, CDR1 is SGHRS and CDR2 YFSETQ. The junction carries 9 bases between V and J, which are trimmed by 3 bases and 0 bases respectively. The CDR3 starts with the cysteine, ends with the phenylalanine, and has 14 residues. Only the CDR3 part of the read is kept: 42 bases, read in frame from the first base.

The High Capacity cDNA Reverse Transcription Kit was used to reverse transcribe all of the isolated RNA, meaning that expressed TCRB transcripts were what got sequenced. Deep immunoSEQ sequencing was applied to naive, central memory and regulatory T cell samples, giving an average of roughly 3.5 million total reads per sample. Sorted cells were lysed in RLT buffer, and RNA was extracted using DNase-treated RNeasy Micro or Mini kits according to cell number. Each cell subset was processed on its own to prevent cross-contamination, while patient and healthy donor samples were processed together. Using the immunoSEQ multiplex PCR, TCRB sequences were amplified from cDNA into 87-bp fragments spanning the CDR3 region. Amplicons were sequenced on the Illumina HiSeq platform. The authors' analysis ran thus. PCR bias was computationally corrected using synthetic template baselines, reads within Hamming distance 2 were collapsed, and singletons that could not be merged were discarded. Reads were aligned against IMGT so that V, D and J genes, CDR3 length and insertions or deletions at six rearrangement sites could be assigned. Clonotype counts were normalized to sorted cell number within each subset before computing true diversity and Gini coefficients with the tcR R package. The overlap coefficient, calculated on TCRB nucleotide sequences, was used to quantify repertoire sharing. Out-of-frame TCRB sequences from naive cells were analyzed as a proxy for the pre-selection repertoire. TCRdb stores this immuneACCESS table with in-frame sequences only. Part of the clones is absent; in the studies checked, under half of the shortfall reflects unresolved V genes, and no reason is known for the rest. The V and J calls and clone size come from that table; D and trimming were worked out from the DNA. Counted in this sample were about 700,000 clones; around 15% of them appeared once. Roughly 0.022% of the sample is in the top ten clones.

The chain employs TRBV5-1 and TRBJ1-1; the D region possibly corresponds to TRBD1 (5 bases align). This TCR was recovered from a man between 18 and 35 years old with type 1 diabetes. Sequencing was performed on naive CD4+ T cells from blood. The cell subset or site label here, explained by the study, means: true naive CD4+ T cells. This receptor carries the CDR3 CASSSQTVNTEAFF. The nucleotide sequence reads TGCGCCAGCAGCTCCCAGACAGTGAACACTGAAGCTTTCTTT.